These 29 T cell receptor beta chains were sequenced from one sample in a study of T cells in Graves' hyperthyroidism and ophthalmopathy. Researchers amplified the TCR beta CDR3 regions from RNA transcripts. RT-PCR in the first round (using the HTBI primer set) targeted the TCR CDR3. MiXCR was run by TCRdb on the multiplex PCR reads, yielding one entry per CDR3 protein. The data hold 600,000 to 650,000 distinct CDR3 sequences, with around 20% observed a single time. Sequenced input: blood. The receptors here all came from a man younger than 45 with Graves' ophthalmopathy.

The J gene is TRBJ2-2, the V gene TRBV12-3 or TRBV12-4; D gene unclear. The CDR3 is 12 residues long. V dropped 10 bases and J dropped 5 bases, with 11 bases sitting between them. The CDR3: CAILGWTGELFF. DNA for the CDR3: TGTGCCATCCTGGGATGGACCGGGGAGCTGTTTTTT.

The V gene is TRBV10-3, the J gene TRBJ1-4, with D perhaps TRBD1 (6 bases). V shed 3 bases and J shed 8 bases, with 13 bases lying between them. Germline lookup yields CDR1 ENHRY and CDR2 SYGVKD. CDR3 length: 14 residues. The CDR3 DNA reads as TGTGCCATCAGTGAACAGGGAGGTGTAGAAAAACTGTTTTTT. It translates to CAISEQGGVEKLFF.

This clonotype was seen repeatedly, ten times or more. CDR3 nucleotides: TGTGCCATCTCGAACGACACATACTATGGCTACACCTTC. It translates to CAISNDTYYGYTF. The chain recombines TRBV24-1 with TRBJ1-2; no reliable D call. The germline V gene encodes CDR1 KGHDR and CDR2 SFDVKD. The V and J ends lost 11 bases and 3 bases respectively, with 15 bases between them. This CDR3 contains 13 residues.

The rearrangement uses TRBV3-1 and TRBJ2-4; D is ambiguous. Germline CDR1 LGHDT, CDR2 YNNKEL (reference sequence). The germline V and J ends were trimmed by 4 bases and 9 bases, with 13 bases remaining between them. The CDR3 is 13 amino acids. CDR3 DNA sequence: TGTGCCAGCAGCCCCGCCCGCGCGACCATTCAGTACTTC. This gives the protein CASSPARATIQYF.

Ten or more counts support this clonotype. The gene calls are TRBV30 and TRBJ2-7; perhaps TRBD1 as D (6 bases). Germline CDR1 reads GTSNPN; CDR2 reads SVGIG (reference sequence). Trimming took off 3 bases at V and 8 bases at J, with 11 bases between the two ends. CDR3 length: 11 amino acids. CDR3 coding DNA: TGTGCCTGGAGCAGTACAGGGCAGCAGTACTTC. Its translation is CAWSSTGQQYF.

V is TRBV6-5 and J is TRBJ2-2, with D uncertain. Per germline, CDR1 MNHEY and CDR2 SVGAGI. V was pared by 4 bases and J by 1 base, with 13 bases between. CDR3 size: 16 residues. CDR3 coding DNA: TGTGCCAGCAGTTCCATGGACGGGCTGAACACCGGGGAGCTGTTTTTT. Translating gives CASSSMDGLNTGELFF.

This clonotype occurred many times. V and J are TRBV7-9 and TRBJ2-7; D is uncertain. CDR1 and CDR2 (germline): SEHNR, FQNEAQ (reference sequence). CDR3 size: 15 residues. V gave up 4 bases and J gave up 2 bases, with 15 bases separating them. CDR3 DNA sequence: TGTGCCAGCAGCTCGACTGGAACATTGCCCTACGAGCAGTACTTC. Translation gives CASSSTGTLPYEQYF.

A few counts support this clonotype. The CDR3 here is CASSPRDRELSGYTF. The CDR3, as DNA: TGTGCCAGCAGCCCCCGGGACAGGGAGTTGAGTGGCTACACCTTC. This chain joins TRBV27 and TRBJ1-2; 9 positions agree with TRBD1. J lost 7 bases, V lost 6 bases, and 12 bases had no gene match. CDR1 and CDR2 (germline): MNHEY, SMNVEV (reference sequence). The CDR3 is 15 amino acids.

A remark on this clonotype: Just one base apart from a much larger clone, this may be a read error. The rearrangement links TRBV28 to TRBJ1-2, with no clear D. The CDR3 is 15 residues long. CDR1 and CDR2 (germline): MDHEN, SYDVKM. CDR3 residues: CASSLYPSIDYGHTF. In DNA, the CDR3 is TGTGCCAGCAGTTTATATCCCAGTATTGACTATGGCCACACCTTC.

This clonotype was counted between two and nine times. The chain has TRBV4-1 and TRBJ2-7, with D tentatively TRBD1 (6 bases). CDR1 is MGHRA, CDR2 YSYEKL, per germline. Between the trimmed V and J ends, which lost 8 bases and 2 bases, there was a span of 13 bases. The CDR3 loop spans 13 amino acids. The CDR3 DNA reads TGCGCCAGCTCCCAGGGGCCCCCCTACGAGCAGTACTTC. Its protein is CASSQGPPYEQYF.

This clonotype was counted ten times or more. V and J are TRBV28 and TRBJ1-1; no definite D call. Germline-derived CDR1 and CDR2 are MDHEN and SYDVKM. With 5 bases removed from V and 3 bases from J, the gap between germline ends came to 13 bases. The CDR3 covers 14 residues. CDR3 region: CASSRTQRYTEAFF. The CDR3 DNA follows: TGTGCCAGCAGTCGTACCCAGAGATACACTGAAGCTTTCTTT.

V gene TRBV20-1 combines with J gene TRBJ2-7, with 15 nucleotides matching TRBD2. CDR1 and CDR2 (germline): DFQATT, SNEGSKA (reference sequence). Trimming at V came to 6 bases and at J to 5 bases, leaving 5 bases not matched to a gene. The CDR3 is 14 amino acids. CDR3: CSARTSGRADEQYF. CDR3 sequence (DNA): TGCAGTGCCCGGACTAGCGGGAGGGCGGACGAGCAGTACTTC.

This clonotype showed up just a few times. V is TRBV7-9 and J is TRBJ2-7; D possibly corresponds to TRBD2 (6 bases). The CDR3 runs 16 residues. Trimming pared 5 bases from V and 3 bases from J, leaving 20 bases between. Germline V gives CDR1 SEHNR, CDR2 FQNEAQ (reference sequence). The CDR3 nucleotides read TGTGCCAGCAGCCCCGGGGGAGCGGACACCCTCTACGAGCAGTACTTC. Residues: CASSPGGADTLYEQYF.

This clonotype was seen more than once but under ten times. The genes are TRBV7-9 and TRBJ2-7; 7 nucleotides align to TRBD2. With 5 bases clipped from V and 1 base from J, the junction kept 8 bases outside the gene matches. From germline, CDR1 is SEHNR and CDR2 FQNEAQ (reference sequence). The CDR3 has 15 amino acids. CDR3 coding DNA: TGTGCCAGCAGCCTTCCCGAGGGAGGGTCCTACGAGCAGTACTTC. This codes for CASSLPEGGSYEQYF.

In its sample, this clonotype was seen a few times. The rearrangement uses TRBV12-3 or TRBV12-4 and TRBJ1-1, with 8 nucleotides matching TRBD1. V was clipped by 7 bases and J by 5 bases; unmatched bases: 12. CDR3 size: 15 residues. CDR3 nucleotide sequence: TGTGCCAGCACCGCCCAGGGGGCGATGTGGACTGAAGCTTTCTTT. Translated, it gives CASTAQGAMWTEAFF.

This clonotype showed up just a few times. V gene TRBV2 combines with J gene TRBJ2-1; tentatively, D is TRBD1 (5 bases). Germline V gene data show CDR1 as SNHLY and CDR2 as FYNNEI. Trimming removed 7 bases from V and 7 bases from J, with 8 bases in between. The CDR3 has 11 amino acids. Here the CDR3 DNA reads TGTGCCAGCATCGACAGAAATGAGCAGTTCTTC. Amino acids: CASIDRNEQFF.

The rearrangement joins TRBV5-1 to TRBJ2-3; D possibly matches TRBD1 or TRBD2 (6 bases each). V lost 4 bases and J 6 bases, leaving 21 bases between the germline ends. This CDR3 is built from 16 residues. CDR1 and CDR2 (germline): SGHRS, YFSETQ. Here the CDR3 reads CASSPGDRGGTDTQYF. The CDR3 nucleotides are TGCGCCAGCAGCCCAGGGGACCGAGGGGGGACGGATACGCAGTATTTT.

The table lists this clonotype with a few counts. The V gene is TRBV27, the J gene TRBJ2-7; D is uncertain. CDR1 and CDR2 from the germline V gene are MNHEY and SMNVEV (reference sequence). V lost 3 bases and J 4 bases, leaving 13 bases between the germline ends. The CDR3 has 14 residues. CDR3 sequence reads: CASSFQRANYEQYF. CDR3 sequence (DNA): TGTGCCAGCAGTTTCCAGCGAGCCAATTACGAGCAGTACTTC.

This clonotype has at least ten counts. The rearrangement uses TRBV2 and TRBJ2-2, with 11 nucleotides matching TRBD2. V lost 5 bases, J lost 4 bases, and 9 bases stayed unmatched. Germline V gives CDR1 SNHLY, CDR2 FYNNEI. CDR3 length: 17 residues. The CDR3 bases are TGTGCCAGCAGTATGTGGCTAGCGGGAGGAGGCACCGGGGAGCTGTTTTTT. This codes for CASSMWLAGGGTGELFF.

This clonotype was counted ten times or more. The chain employs TRBV7-8 and TRBJ1-2; D gene ambiguous. The length of the CDR3 is 14 residues. V lost 1 base and J 3 bases, leaving 9 bases between the germline ends. The germline CDR1 and CDR2 sequences are SGHVS and FQNEAQ. The CDR3 sequence is CASSLGHPYYGYTF. CDR3 bases: TGTGCCAGCAGCTTAGGCCACCCTTACTATGGCTACACCTTC.

A remark on this clonotype: This is likely a read error, given that the CDR3 carries no conserved phenylalanine or tryptophan at its end. The chain couples TRBV12-3 or TRBV12-4 to TRBJ1-3, with D unclear. Trimming stripped 3 bases from V and 6 bases from J, with 9 bases between. The CDR3 covers 13 residues. This CDR3 reads CASSFNGQNTIYI. CDR3 nucleotides: TGTGCCAGCAGTTTCAACGGCCAAAACACCATATATATT.

The chain uses TRBV6-1 and TRBJ2-7, with D hard to call. The CDR3 is 12 residues long. Germline values: CDR1 MNHNS, CDR2 SASEGT. V was cut by 8 bases and J by 3 bases, with 11 bases left in between. The CDR3 region has the DNA TGTGCCAGCTCGGAACGGATCTACGAGCAGTACTTC. It translates to CASSERIYEQYF.

The rearrangement links TRBV7-8 to TRBJ2-1; D possibly corresponds to TRBD1 (6 bases). Germline loops: CDR1 SGHVS, CDR2 FQNEAQ. V dropped 2 bases and J dropped 9 bases, with 23 bases sitting between them. The CDR3 extends over 17 amino acids. The DNA for the CDR3 is TGTGCCAGCAGCTTACCTGCTGCCCCACAACAGGGCAGTGAGCAGTTCTTC. Translation: CASSLPAAPQQGSEQFF.

In its sample, this clonotype is medium-sized. V usage is TRBV18 and J usage is TRBJ2-7; no reliable D call. This CDR3 comprises 12 residues. V was cut by 8 bases and J by 0 bases, with 8 bases left in between. The germline CDR1 and CDR2 sequences are KGHSH and LQKENI. CDR3 protein: CASSPSSYEQYF. The CDR3 DNA sequence: TGTGCCAGCAGCCCGAGCTCCTACGAGCAGTACTTC.

This clonotype turned up a few times. The V and J genes are TRBV12-5 and TRBJ1-5, with D perhaps TRBD1 (5 bases). V shed 0 bases and J shed 4 bases, with 19 bases lying between them. The CDR3 sequence is 18 residues long. Germline V gives CDR1 LGHNT, CDR2 FRNRAP. CDR3 amino acids: CASGLVQAGTEINQPQHF. The CDR3 bases are TGTGCTAGTGGTTTGGTCCAAGCCGGGACGGAGATTAATCAGCCCCAGCATTTT. The full variable domain, rest sourced from reference TRBV12-5 and TRBJ1-5, is DARVTQTPRHKVTEMGQEVTMRCQPILGHNTVFWYRQTMMQGLELLAYFRNRAPLDDSGMPKDRFSAEMPDATLATLKIQPSEPRDSAVYFCASGLVQAGTEINQPQHFGDGTRLSIL.

In this sample, this clonotype turned up a few times. This chain joins TRBV6-2 or TRBV6-3 and TRBJ2-3; 7 bases fit TRBD2. The germline gives CDR1 MNHEY, CDR2 SVGEGT. This CDR3 contains 16 residues. V shed 4 bases, J shed 7 bases, and the junction held 14 bases outside the gene matches. The DNA of the CDR3 is TGTGCCAGCAGTTCCCCTCGGGGCGGGAGCGTAAATACGCAGTATTTT. Translation: CASSSPRGGSVNTQYF.

This clonotype was picked up a small number of times. The chain recombines TRBV29-1 with TRBJ2-1, with 9 positions matching TRBD2. CDR3 length: 15 residues. Per germline, CDR1 SQVTM and CDR2 ANQGSEA. With 3 bases clipped from V and 1 base from J, the junction kept 4 bases outside the gene matches. The CDR3 DNA reads TGCAGCGTTGACGAAACTAGCGGGTCCTACAATGAGCAGTTCTTC. Residues: CSVDETSGSYNEQFF.

There are many counts of this clonotype. The chain is built from TRBV28 and TRBJ1-1, with 9 bases fitting TRBD1. The length of the CDR3 is 17 residues. Germline V gene lookup returns CDR1 MDHEN and CDR2 SYDVKM. V shed 5 bases and J 4 bases; nucleotides not matched to a gene: 14. The CDR3 here is CASSPPPQGAAATEAFF. The CDR3, as DNA: TGTGCCAGCAGTCCTCCCCCACAGGGGGCCGCGGCCACTGAAGCTTTCTTT.

The DNA for the CDR3 is TGTGCCAGCAGCCCGAGGGGGGGGTCCCCAGATACGCAGTATTTT. This codes for CASSPRGGSPDTQYF. The chain has TRBV7-2 and TRBJ2-3, with D possibly being TRBD2 (7 bases). The CDR3 is 15 residues long. Trimming stripped 5 bases from V and 4 bases from J, with 16 bases between. The germline gives CDR1 SGHTA, CDR2 FQGNSA.